The source of this T cell receptor beta chain is a study of graft-versus-host responses after intestinal transplantation. Study details: Tacrolimus plus steroids were given to all recipients for 3 to 4 years, preceded by anti-thymocyte globulin induction.

Concerning this clone itself: Its antigen remains unknown.

Profiled with immunoSEQ multiplex PCR; TCRdb holds only in-frame clones, not every one. The sample consists of some 39,000 clones, about 96% of them appearing once. The V end lost 4 bases, the J end lost 1 base, and 10 bases lay between the germline ends. Germline CDR1 is SGHTA and CDR2 is FQGTGA. The CDR3 runs to 14 residues. Study-wide results and caveats: Investigators detected GvH clones in recipient marrow, with some emerging earlier in ileum or blood. Elevated graft-versus-host to host-versus-graft clonal ratios in allografts were recorded for patients with graft-donor T cell macrochimerism.

Here the sequenced sample was unstimulated CD8+ T cells sorted from spleen or lymph node cells, taken before transplant. The rearrangement uses TRBV7-3 and TRBJ1-2; unclear D gene. The TCR was taken from a human donor who was the organ donor for an intestinal transplant. The CDR3 region has the DNA TGTGCCAGCAGCTACCCCCCGGGTAACTATGGCTACACCTTC. Translation: CASSYPPGNYGYTF.